The T cell receptor (beta chain) described here comes from a study of blood T cell repertoires in COVID-19. Study information: In each case, the material was cDNA or gDNA derived from T cells, B-cell-depleted T cells, or PBMCs.

Authors' data handling: It was from reference gene primer amplification that nucleated cell counts were estimated. Clones were read by immunoSEQ multiplex PCR, and TCRdb kept only the in-frame ones, dropping some. V and J calls and clone size are given by that table; D and trimming were obtained from the DNA. The data contain around 300,000 clones, 70% to 90% of them singletons. Germline V gene lookup returns CDR1 KGHSY and CDR2 FQNENV. V lost 0 bases and J 0 bases, leaving 8 bases between the germline ends. The CDR3 has 15 residues. Each participant's cohort was designated according to participant-reported clinical history.

The chain carries TRBV16 and TRBJ1-1; no reliable D call. The TCR was taken from a woman aged 25 to 45 who had recovered from COVID-19. Sequenced material: PBMCs or T cells enriched from blood (not recorded which). CDR3 coding DNA: TGTGCCAGCAGCCAATCGGCAGGCCTGAACACTGAAGCTTTCTTT. Its protein product is CASSQSAGLNTEAFF. Based on the CDR3 plus reference TRBV16 and TRBJ1-1, the full variable domain is GEEVAQTPKHLVRGEGQKAKLYCAPIKGHSYVFWYQQVLKNEFKFLISFQNENVFDETGMPKERFSAKCLPNSPCSLEIQATKLEDSAVYFCASSQSAGLNTEAFFGQGTRLTVV.